This T cell receptor (beta chain) was retrieved from a study of STAT5B mutations in CD4+ large granular lymphocyte leukemia. Overall study context: Among healthy controls, a particular HLA allele went with more CDR3 'QG' motifs.

This was a survey-level run. Sequencing used immunoSEQ multiplex PCR; TCRdb keeps in-frame clones, though not all of them. The data show tens of thousands of clones, over 65% seen once. The TCR sequence derives from a human donor in good health. The source material was CD4+ T cells from blood buffy coats.

The CDR3 DNA is TGTGCCAGTAGTGGAAACAGGGGATACTCTGGGGCCAACGTCCTGACTTTC. It encodes CASSGNRGYSGANVLTF. The rearrangement joins TRBV19 to TRBJ2-6, with 7 bases aligning to TRBD1. The CDR3 runs to 17 residues. Germline V gene data show CDR1 as LNHDA and CDR2 as SQIVND (reference sequence). The trim removed 5 bases at V and 0 bases at J, leaving 7 bases unmatched. The full variable domain, completed using reference TRBV19 and TRBJ2-6, is DGGITQSPKYLFRKEGQNVTLSCEQNLNHDAMYWYRQDPGQGLRLIYYSQIVNDFQKGDIAEGYSVSREKKESFPLTVTSAQKNPTAFYLCASSGNRGYSGANVLTFGAGSRLTVL.